This entry concerns a single T cell receptor (beta chain). What it binds is unknown. Germline-derived CDR1 and CDR2 are SGDLS and YYNGEE. The CDR3 length is 13 residues. V dropped 3 bases and J dropped 2 bases, with 8 bases sitting between them. It was genomic DNA that served as the template for profiling TCR beta VDJ and CDR3. TCRdb ran MiXCR on the reads and lists one entry per CDR3 protein. The data contain approximately 300,000 distinct CDR3 sequences, 50% to 65% of them singletons. This specimen comes from a study of CD8+CD57+ T cells in acquired aplastic anemia. General observations from the study: Patients and controls had in common approximately 28 CD8+ CDR3 sequences.

Patients sequenced had flow cytometry evidence of CD8+CD57+ cell expansion. Severe acquired aplastic anemia affected all patients. The study sampled blood from patients who had received no therapy. The sample comprised sorted CD4+, CD8+, or CD8+CD57+ T cells (not recorded which) from PBMCs. The receptor comes from a human donor with aplastic anemia. J is TRBJ1-2 and V is TRBV9; D is undetermined. The CDR3 loop reads CASSGTRNYGYTF. CDR3 in DNA: TGTGCCAGCAGCGGAACACGGAACTATGGCTACACCTTC.